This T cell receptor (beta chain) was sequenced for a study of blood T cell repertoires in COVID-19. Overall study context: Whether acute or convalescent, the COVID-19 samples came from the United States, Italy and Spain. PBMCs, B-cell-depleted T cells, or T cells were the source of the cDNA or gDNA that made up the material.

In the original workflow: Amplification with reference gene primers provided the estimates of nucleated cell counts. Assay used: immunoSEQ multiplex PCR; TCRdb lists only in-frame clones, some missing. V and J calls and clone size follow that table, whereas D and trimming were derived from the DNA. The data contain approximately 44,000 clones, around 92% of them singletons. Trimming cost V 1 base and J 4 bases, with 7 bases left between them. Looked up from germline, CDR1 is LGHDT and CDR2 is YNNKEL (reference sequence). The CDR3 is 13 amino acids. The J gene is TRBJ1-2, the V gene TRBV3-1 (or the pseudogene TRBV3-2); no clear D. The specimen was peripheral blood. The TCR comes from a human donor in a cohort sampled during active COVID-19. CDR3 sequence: CASSQVESYGYTF. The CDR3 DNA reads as TGTGCCAGCAGCCAAGTGGAGAGCTATGGCTACACCTTC.